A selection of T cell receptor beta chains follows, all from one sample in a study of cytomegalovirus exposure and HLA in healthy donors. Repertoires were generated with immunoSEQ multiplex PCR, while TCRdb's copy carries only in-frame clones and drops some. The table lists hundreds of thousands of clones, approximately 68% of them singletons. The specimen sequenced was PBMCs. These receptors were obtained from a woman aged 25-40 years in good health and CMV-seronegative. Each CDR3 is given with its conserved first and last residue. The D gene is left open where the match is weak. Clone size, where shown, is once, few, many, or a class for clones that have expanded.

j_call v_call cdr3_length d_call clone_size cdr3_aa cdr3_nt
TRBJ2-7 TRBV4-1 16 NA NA CASSQDMSALTYEQYF TGCGCCAGCAGCCAAGATATGAGCGCTCTAACCTACGAGCAGTACTTC
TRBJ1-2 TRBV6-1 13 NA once CASSYSGENGYTF TGTGCCAGCAGTTATTCAGGGGAGAATGGCTACACCTTC
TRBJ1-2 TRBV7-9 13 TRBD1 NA CSSSLEQGHGYTF TGTTCCAGCAGCTTAGAACAGGGGCATGGCTACACCTTC
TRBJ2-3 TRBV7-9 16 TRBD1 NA CASSSPNWYRGDTQYF TGTGCCAGCAGCTCCCCTAACTGGTACAGGGGAGATACGCAGTATTTT
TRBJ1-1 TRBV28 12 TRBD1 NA CASSRTGVVVFF TGTGCCAGCAGTCGTACAGGGGTCGTCGTGTTCTTT
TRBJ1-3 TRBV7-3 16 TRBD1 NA CASSWTTGGSGNTIYF TGTGCCAGCAGCTGGACGACAGGGGGCTCTGGAAACACCATATATTTT
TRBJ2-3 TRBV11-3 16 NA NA CASSPRLSPSSDTQYF TGTGCCAGCAGCCCTCGACTTTCTCCCTCCTCAGATACGCAGTATTTT
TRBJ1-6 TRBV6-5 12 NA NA CASTGGNSPLHF TGTGCCAGCACGGGGGGTAATTCACCCCTCCACTTT
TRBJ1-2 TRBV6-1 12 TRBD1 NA CASSWTGGGYTF TGTGCCAGCAGTTGGACAGGGGGAGGCTACACCTTC
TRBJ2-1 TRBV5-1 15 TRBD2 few CASSLLAGDYNEQFF TGCGCCAGCAGCTTACTAGCGGGAGACTACAATGAGCAGTTCTTC
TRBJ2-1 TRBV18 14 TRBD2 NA CASSPGLAGHEQFF TGTGCCAGCTCGCCGGGACTAGCGGGTCATGAGCAGTTCTTC
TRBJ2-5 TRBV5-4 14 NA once CASSVSREGGTQYF TGTGCCAGCAGCGTATCTAGAGAAGGGGGGACCCAGTACTTC
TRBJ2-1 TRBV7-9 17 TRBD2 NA CSSSFLATGGSYNEQFF TGTTCCAGCAGTTTCCTGGCAACGGGAGGGTCCTACAATGAGCAGTTCTTC
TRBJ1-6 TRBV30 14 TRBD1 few CAWSVGGDNSPLHF TGTGCCTGGAGTGTAGGGGGCGATAATTCACCCCTCCACTTT
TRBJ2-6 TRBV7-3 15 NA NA CASSFGGAGANVLTF TGTGCCAGCAGCTTTGGAGGGGCTGGGGCCAACGTCCTGACTTTC
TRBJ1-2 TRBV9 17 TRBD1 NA CASSDPGTGRPNYGYTF TGTGCCAGCAGCGACCCCGGGACAGGACGACCTAACTATGGCTACACCTTC
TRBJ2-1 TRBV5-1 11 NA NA CASRGDNEQFF TGCGCCAGCAGAGGAGACAATGAGCAGTTCTTC
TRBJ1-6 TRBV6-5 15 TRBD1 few CASSYSGQHNSPLHF TGTGCCAGCAGTTACTCGGGACAGCATAATTCCCCCCTCCACTTT
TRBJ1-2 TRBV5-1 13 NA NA CASSLAGVYGYTF TGCGCCAGCAGCTTGGCGGGTGTCTATGGCTACACCTTC
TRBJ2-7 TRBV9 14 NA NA CASSVGGDSYEQYF TGTGCCAGCAGCGTAGGTGGAGATTCCTACGAGCAGTACTTC
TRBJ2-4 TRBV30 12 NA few CAWGSAADIQYF TGTGCCTGGGGATCGGCGGCGGACATTCAGTACTTC
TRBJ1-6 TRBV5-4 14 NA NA CASSPGLDNSPLHF TGTGCCAGCAGCCCGGGACTGGATAATTCACCCCTCCACTTT
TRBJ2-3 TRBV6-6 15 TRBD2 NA CASSIAGGLTDTQYF TGTGCCAGCAGTATAGCGGGGGGGCTAACAGATACGCAGTATTTT
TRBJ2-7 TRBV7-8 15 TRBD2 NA CASSPGGGPFYEQYF TGTGCCAGCAGCCCGGGGGGGGGACCATTCTACGAGCAGTACTTC
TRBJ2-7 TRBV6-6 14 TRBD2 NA CASSSAGGPYEQYF TGTGCCAGCAGTTCAGCGGGGGGCCCATACGAGCAGTACTTC
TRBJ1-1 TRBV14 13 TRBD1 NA CASSQGSGGRAFF TGTGCCAGCAGCCAAGGGTCAGGGGGGCGAGCTTTCTTT
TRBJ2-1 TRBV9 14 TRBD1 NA CASSGGQYPNEQFF TGTGCCAGCAGCGGGGGACAGTACCCCAATGAGCAGTTCTTC
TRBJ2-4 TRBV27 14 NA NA CASKPGYRKNIQYF TGTGCCAGCAAACCCGGGTACCGCAAAAACATTCAGTACTTC
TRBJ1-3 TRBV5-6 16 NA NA CASSLGQGLSGNTIYF TGTGCCAGCAGCTTAGGCCAGGGCCTCTCTGGAAACACCATATATTTT
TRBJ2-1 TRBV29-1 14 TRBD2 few CSVELAGAYNEQFF TGCAGCGTTGAACTAGCGGGAGCCTACAATGAGCAGTTCTTC
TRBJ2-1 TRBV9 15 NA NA CASSPRSSSYNEQFF TGTGCCAGCAGCCCCCGGTCGAGCTCCTACAATGAGCAGTTCTTC
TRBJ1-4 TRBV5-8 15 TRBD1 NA CASSPNRGVGEKLFF TGTGCCAGCAGCCCAAACAGGGGAGTGGGTGAAAAACTGTTTTTT
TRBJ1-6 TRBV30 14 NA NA CAWNPGDRSSPLHF TGTGCCTGGAATCCCGGAGACAGGAGTTCACCCCTCCACTTT
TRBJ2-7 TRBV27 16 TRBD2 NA CASSFLSGGFSYEQYF TGTGCCAGCAGTTTCCTTAGCGGGGGGTTTTCCTACGAGCAGTACTTC
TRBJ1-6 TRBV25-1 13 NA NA CASSRGTNSPLHF TGTGCCAGCAGCCGGGGGACGAATTCACCCCTCCACTTT
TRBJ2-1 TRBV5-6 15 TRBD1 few CASSPWGTVYNEQFF TGTGCCAGCAGCCCTTGGGGGACAGTCTACAATGAGCAGTTCTTC
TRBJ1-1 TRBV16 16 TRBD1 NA CARKTSGQGKLTEAFF TGTGCCAGGAAGACAAGTGGACAGGGGAAACTCACTGAAGCTTTCTTT
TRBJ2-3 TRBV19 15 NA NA CASSILTGGMDTQYF TGTGCCAGTAGTATCCTGACAGGTGGTATGGATACGCAGTATTTT
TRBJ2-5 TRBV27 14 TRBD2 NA CASSRLAGFETQYF TGTGCCAGCAGTAGACTAGCGGGGTTCGAGACCCAGTACTTC
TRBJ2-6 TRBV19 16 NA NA CASSPRGHSGANVLTF TGTGCCAGTAGTCCTCGAGGGCACTCTGGGGCCAACGTCCTGACTTTC
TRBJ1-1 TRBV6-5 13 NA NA CASSYGRNTEAFF TGTGCCAGCAGTTACGGGCGGAACACTGAAGCTTTCTTT
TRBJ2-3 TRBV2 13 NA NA CASYQDWSDTQYF TGTGCCAGCTACCAAGACTGGTCAGATACGCAGTATTTT
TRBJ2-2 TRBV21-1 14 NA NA CASIRQRNTGELFF TGTGCCAGCATCCGACAGCGTAACACCGGGGAGCTGTTTTTT
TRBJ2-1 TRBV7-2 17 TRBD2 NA CASSLTGPRGYSDEQFF TGTGCCAGCAGCTTAACCGGCCCGCGGGGGTATTCGGATGAGCAGTTCTTC
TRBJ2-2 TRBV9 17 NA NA CGSSVGPSTSLAGELFF TGTGGCAGCAGCGTAGGGCCGTCGACTAGTTTGGCCGGGGAGCTGTTTTTT
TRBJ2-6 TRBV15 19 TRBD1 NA CATIRDNQGALTGANVLTF TGTGCCACCATCAGAGATAATCAGGGGGCGCTAACCGGGGCCAACGTCCTGACTTTC
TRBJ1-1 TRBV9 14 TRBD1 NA CASSPRQGGTEAFF TGTGCCAGCAGCCCTAGACAGGGGGGTACTGAAGCTTTCTTT
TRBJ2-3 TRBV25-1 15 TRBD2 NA CASSDGLAGSDTQYF TGTGCCAGCAGTGATGGACTAGCGGGTTCTGATACGCAGTATTTT
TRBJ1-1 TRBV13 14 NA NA CASSLGGRLTEAFF TGTGCCAGCAGCTTAGGAGGCAGACTCACTGAAGCTTTCTTT
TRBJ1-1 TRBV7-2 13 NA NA CASSLILRAEAFF TGTGCCAGCAGCTTAATTCTCCGTGCTGAAGCTTTCTTT
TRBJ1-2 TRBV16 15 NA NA CASTTDTRGNYGYTF TGTGCCAGCACTACCGACACCAGGGGAAACTATGGCTACACCTTC
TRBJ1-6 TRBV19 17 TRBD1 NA CASSIVGDRDGNSPLHF TGTGCCAGTAGTATTGTGGGGGACAGGGACGGGAATTCACCCCTCCACTTT
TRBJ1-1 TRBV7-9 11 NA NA CASSLDSEAFF TGTGCCAGCAGCTTAGATAGTGAAGCTTTCTTT
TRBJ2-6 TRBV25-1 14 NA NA CASRTGSGANVLTF TGTGCCAGCAGAACGGGCTCTGGGGCCAACGTCCTGACTTTC
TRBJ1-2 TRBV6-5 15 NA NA CASSPEKTGSYGYTF TGTGCCAGCAGTCCCGAGAAAACAGGGAGCTATGGCTACACCTTC
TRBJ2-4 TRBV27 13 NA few CASKEIAKNIQYF TGTGCCAGCAAGGAGATAGCCAAAAACATTCAGTACTTC
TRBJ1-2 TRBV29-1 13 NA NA CSVEDRVLDGYTF TGCAGCGTTGAAGACAGGGTGTTAGATGGCTACACTTTC
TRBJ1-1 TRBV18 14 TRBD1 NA CASSPTGADTEAFF TGTGCCAGCTCACCCACAGGGGCGGACACTGAAGCTTTCTTT